These 16 T cell receptor delta chains originate from one sample sequenced in a study of DNA immune sequencing with unique molecular identifiers. Primers for all 8 TRDV and 4 TRDJ genes amplified genomic DNA in 32-plex. Adapter PCR followed around 3 barcoding PCR cycles that attached a 12-nucleotide UMI. TCRdb repeated clone calling on the multiplex PCR reads with CATT. The sample includes under 3,000 delta-chain clones, 12% to 15% of them seen just once. The sequenced sample was gamma-delta T cells from PBMCs. The receptors originated from a human donor in good health.

No V gene call is available, although the J gene is TRDJ1. The CDR3 has 16 residues. The chain's CDR3 is CALGERFPRDTDKLIF. The CDR3 region has the DNA TGTGCTCTTGGGGAACGCTTCCCCCGCGACACCGATAAACTCATCTTT.

A remark on this clone: This sequence is one base from a far larger clone and is likely a read error. The chain uses TRDV2 and TRDJ2, with TRDD3 matching 9 bases. The V gene's germline CDR1 is GEAIGNYY and CDR2 EKD. CDR3 length: 18 amino acids. Germline trimming cut 3 bases from V and 6 bases from J; bases unmatched to any gene: 16. The chain's CDR3 is CACDSVGGIPNSSAQLFF. The CDR3 DNA follows: TGTGCCTGTGACTCCGTAGGGGGGATACCCAACTCTTCAGCACAACTCTTCTTT.

The V gene remains uncalled, whereas the J gene is TRDJ1; the table's D call TRDD3 went unverified against the DNA. The CDR3 loop spans 23 amino acids. For the CDR3, the DNA is TGTGCCTTTATACGGGCGGCTCGAGCTGGATTCCCTACTGGGGGAGGCGTTGGGGATAAACTCATCTTT. This gives the protein CAFIRAARAGFPTGGGVGDKLIF.

V and J are TRDV1 and TRDJ1; D possibly uses TRDD2 or TRDD3 (9 bases each). Matching the DNA to germline supplied the J gene, which TCRdb does not give. Trimming removed 1 base at V and 3 bases at J, with 27 bases between. Germline V CDR1 and CDR2: TSWWSYY, QGS. The CDR3 totals 20 residues. The CDR3 loop is CALGERIPSYGLGDPDKLIF. CDR3 in DNA: TGTGCTCTTGGGGAACGGATCCCTTCCTACGGTCTGGGGGATCCCGATAAACTCATCTTT.

The J gene was reported as TRDJ1; the V gene went uncalled; the D call of TRDD3 is as the table states it, not checked on the DNA. The CDR3 covers 22 residues. CDR3 sequence: CACDVLPTAFTGGSARTDKLIF. The CDR3 region has the DNA TGTGCCTGTGACGTCCTTCCTACCGCCTTTACTGGGGGCTCGGCCCGCACCGATAAACTCATCTTT.

Relative to its sample, this clone is medium-sized. The chain is built from TRDV2 and TRDJ1; TRDD3 matches at 11 bases. The junction had 11 bases not matched to a gene; V was cut back by 0 bases and J by 0 bases. This CDR3 has 19 amino acids. In germline, CDR1 is GEAIGNYY, CDR2 EKD. The CDR3 DNA follows: TGTGCCTGTGACACCGTATGGGGGATACGCGGCTCGTACACCGATAAACTCATCTTT. This encodes CACDTVWGIRGSYTDKLIF.

This clone was counted a few times. A read error is possible here, since a much larger clone lies one base away. Additional DNA sequences in this sample encode the identical CDR3. The chain couples TRDV2 to TRDJ3; 7 bases align to TRDD3. The CDR3 runs to 19 residues. Germline-derived CDR1 and CDR2 are GEAIGNYY and EKD. CDR3 nucleotides: TGTGCCTGTGACCCTTGGGGGAGTAGGAGCTCCTGGGACACCCGACAGATGTTTTTT. Translation: CACDPWGSRSSWDTRQMFF.

With regard to this clone: Other DNA variants within this sample encode the same CDR3. The CDR3 region has the DNA TGTGCTCTTGTCTCCGCCTTCACCCGTCCCTTTACTGGGGGACTATCTTCGTACACCGATAAACTCATCTTT. Protein product: CALVSAFTRPFTGGLSSYTDKLIF. J is TRDJ1 and V is TRDV1; 9 nucleotides line up with TRDD3. TCRdb supplies no J gene; here it was assigned by aligning the nucleotide sequence to germline. The CDR3 runs to 24 residues. After removal of 7 bases from V and 0 bases from J, the junction contained 33 bases not matched to a gene. The germline V gene encodes CDR1 TSWWSYY and CDR2 QGS.

This clone is classed as medium-sized. This specimen includes other DNA sequences encoding the same CDR3. V gene TRDV2 combines with J gene TRDJ1; 9 nucleotides line up with TRDD3. Germline-derived CDR1 and CDR2 are GEAIGNYY and EKD. J lost 9 bases, V lost 2 bases, and 18 bases had no gene match. The CDR3 sequence is 17 residues long. CDR3: CACDRLTTSGGWRELIF. The CDR3 DNA sequence: TGTGCCTGTGACAGACTTACAACGTCTGGGGGATGGAGGGAACTCATCTTT.

Of note for this clone: This likely stems from a read error, as it lies one base from a far larger clone. V and J are TRDV1 and TRDJ1; 13 positions match TRDD3. Since TCRdb gives no J gene, matching the DNA to germline was used here to assign it. The CDR3 sequence is 22 residues long. Germline CDR1 TSWWSYY, CDR2 QGS. The CDR3 is CALGEPPSLTYWGIRSTVKLIF. The CDR3 bases are TGTGCTCTTGGGGAACCACCTTCCCTTACTTACTGGGGGATACGCTCTACCGTTAAACTCATCTTT.

This clone was counted only a few times. A read error is the likely source, as a far larger clone sits one nucleotide away. The V and J genes are TRDV2 and TRDJ1; 7 nucleotides line up with TRDD1. CDR3 length: 20 amino acids. CDR1 GEAIGNYY and CDR2 EKD come from the germline V gene. With V trimmed by 0 bases and J by 5 bases, 23 bases remained unmatched. DNA for the CDR3: TGTGCCTGTGACACCGTTGGTCGAAATAGCTGGAATCACAGGGGTGATAAACTCATCTTT. Its protein product is CACDTVGRNSWNHRGDKLIF.

A word on this clone: A read error likely explains why the TCRdb protein, taken from a much larger clone, differs from this DNA's translation at residue 3; the protein shown is translated from the DNA. The V call is TRDV1, the J call TRDJ1, with D perhaps TRDD3 (6 bases). The CDR3 is 11 amino acids. Germline V gives CDR1 TSWWSYY, CDR2 QGS. The CDR3 spells CAFGGFDKLIF. The CDR3 coding sequence is TGTGCTTTTGGGGGGTTCGATAAACTCATCTTT.

This clone was seen a handful of times. A far bigger clonotype differs at one base, so this is likely a read error. CDR3 in amino acids: CACVILPDSTGGYLTDKLIF. The CDR3 DNA reads TGTGCCTGTGTCATCCTTCCGGATAGTACTGGGGGATATCTCACCGATAAACTCATCTTT. V usage is TRDV2 and J usage is TRDJ2; 11 bases align to TRDD3. The better agreement between TRDJ1 and the DNA end casts doubt on the J call. The CDR3 has 20 amino acids. The germline CDR1 and CDR2 sequences are GEAIGNYY and EKD.

Comment on this clone: With a far larger clone one base away, a read error is the likely cause. The chain couples TRDV2 to TRDJ1, with 12 nucleotides matching TRDD3. Germline-derived CDR1 and CDR2 are GEAIGNYY and EKD. This CDR3 is built from 18 residues. Here the CDR3 DNA reads TGTGCCTGTGACACCTTACTGGGGGATACCGAGGACACCGATAAACCCATCTTT. It is translated as CACDTLLGDTEDTDKPIF.

Judged by abundance, this clone is medium-sized (0.01 to 0.1%). CDR3: CACDPLGDTRKLIF. CDR3 nucleotides: TGTGCCTGTGACCCTCTGGGGGATACCCGCAAACTCATCTTT. The chain carries TRDV2 and TRDJ1; 11 bases are a match to TRDD3. Trimming removed 3 bases from V and 8 bases from J; junction bases left unmatched: 7. CDR3 length: 14 residues. The V gene's germline CDR1 is GEAIGNYY and CDR2 EKD.

On this clone itself: A far larger clone is only one base removed, so a read error is likely. The chain's CDR3 is CAPGELDTDAITGGPGTRYTDKLIF. The CDR3 DNA sequence: TGTGCTCCTGGGGAACTTGATACTGACGCAATAACTGGGGGACCCGGGACCAGGTACACCGATAAACTCATCTTT. The chain joins TRDV1 to TRDJ1, with 9 positions matching TRDD3. TCRdb gives no J gene; it was assigned here by matching the DNA to germline. This CDR3 comprises 25 residues. Germline-derived CDR1 and CDR2 are TSWWSYY and QGS.